The 24 T cell receptor beta chains below come from one sample, sequenced in a study of T cells in Graves' hyperthyroidism and ophthalmopathy. Amplification yielded TCR beta CDR3 regions, with RNA transcripts as the source. The study used the HTBI primer set for a first-round RT-PCR of the TCR CDR3. TCRdb redid the calling of the multiplex PCR reads with MiXCR, one entry per CDR3 protein. The profile shows about 600,000 distinct CDR3 sequences, 16% of them singletons. The source material was blood. The receptors shown here come from a woman in her thirties or forties with Graves' ophthalmopathy.

This clonotype appeared once. The chain has TRBV6-1 and TRBJ2-1; D is perhaps TRBD1 (6 bases). Gene TRBJ2-7 matches the end of the DNA better, so the J call may be wrong. Germline V CDR1 and CDR2: MNHNS, SASEGT. The CDR3 extends over 15 amino acids. The CDR3 loop is CASSQTGTRGNEQYF. The CDR3 DNA sequence: TGTGCCAGCAGTCAGACCGGGACAAGGGGCAATGAGCAGTACTTC.

The V and J genes are TRBV20-1 and TRBJ1-6; 9 bases map to TRBD1. Germline V gene lookup returns CDR1 DFQATT and CDR2 SNEGSKA (reference sequence). This CDR3 is 14 amino acids long. V was clipped by 4 bases and J by 7 bases; unmatched bases: 5. This CDR3 reads CSAKSGTGNSPLHF. CDR3 sequence (DNA): TGCAGTGCTAAATCCGGGACAGGGAATTCACCCCTCCACTTT.

This clonotype was found many times. The chain couples TRBV28 to TRBJ2-7; D is perhaps TRBD2 (6 bases). V was pared by 7 bases and J by 4 bases, with 11 bases between. In germline, CDR1 is MDHEN, CDR2 SYDVKM. The CDR3 loop spans 12 amino acids. The CDR3 DNA reads as TGTGCCAGCACGTCGGGAGCGTACGAGCAGTACTTC. Protein sequence: CASTSGAYEQYF.

The chain employs TRBV7-3 and TRBJ2-6; 11 bases fit TRBD1. Trimming cost V 5 bases and J 4 bases; bases outside gene matches: 10. CDR1 is SGHTA, CDR2 FQGTGA, per germline. This CDR3 contains 18 residues. The CDR3 protein is CASSTLGQGARGANVLTF. The CDR3 nucleotides read TGTGCCAGCAGCACCCTCGGACAGGGGGCGCGCGGGGCCAACGTCCTGACTTTC.

Only a few counts were recorded for this clonotype. The chain recombines TRBV19 with TRBJ1-1; possibly TRBD1 for D (6 bases). CDR1 and CDR2 (germline): LNHDA, SQIVND (reference sequence). The CDR3 covers 14 residues. The V gene lost 6 bases and the J gene lost 1 base, with 12 bases spanning the gap. The CDR3 nucleotides are TGTGCCAGTAGAATGACAGGTGGGAACACTGAAGCTTTCTTT. Its protein product is CASRMTGGNTEAFF.

The CDR3 protein is CASSSQRELYEQYF. DNA of the CDR3: TGTGCCAGTAGTTCCCAGCGGGAGCTCTACGAGCAGTACTTC. The chain couples TRBV11-2 to TRBJ2-7; 8 nucleotides agree with TRBD2. V lost 9 bases and J lost 3; bases outside the gene matches: 10. Germline CDR1 is SGHAT and CDR2 is FQNNGV. This CDR3 comprises 14 residues.

Ten or more counts support this clonotype. This chain joins TRBV2 and TRBJ1-5; no firm D call. Germline V lookup: CDR1 SNHLY, CDR2 FYNNEI. With 4 bases removed from V and 2 bases from J, the gap between germline ends came to 9 bases. CDR3 size: 14 residues. As DNA, the CDR3 is TGTGCCAGCAGTGGCAGGTTGGGCAATCAGCCCCAGCATTTT. It codes for CASSGRLGNQPQHF.

There are many counts of this clonotype. The chain links TRBV2 to TRBJ1-5; 10 positions agree with TRBD1. The CDR3 spans 16 residues. The trim removed 1 base at V and 5 bases at J, leaving 5 bases unmatched. CDR1 and CDR2 (germline): SNHLY, FYNNEI. DNA of the CDR3: TGTGCCAGCAGTGAAGGACCCGACAGGGGGCATCAGCCCCAGCATTTT. It specifies CASSEGPDRGHQPQHF. Together with reference TRBV2 and TRBJ1-5, the CDR3 gives the full variable domain: EPEVTQTPSHQVTQMGQEVILRCVPISNHLYFYWYRQILGQKVEFLVSFYNNEISEKSEIFDDQFSVERPDGSNFTLKIRSTKLEDSAMYFCASSEGPDRGHQPQHFGDGTRLSIL.

At least ten counts were recorded for this clonotype. The rearrangement joins TRBV20-1 to TRBJ2-1; 11 bases match TRBD1. V lost 6 bases and J lost 6; bases outside the gene matches: 4. This CDR3 is built from 13 residues. Germline-derived CDR1 and CDR2 are DFQATT and SNEGSKA (reference sequence). CDR3: CSARDRGSNEQFF. CDR3 DNA sequence: TGCAGTGCAAGGGACAGGGGGAGCAATGAGCAGTTCTTC.

The V call is TRBV19, the J call TRBJ2-2; the match to TRBD2 covers 12 bases. CDR1 is LNHDA, CDR2 SQIVND, per germline (reference sequence). CDR3 length: 15 amino acids. Germline trimming cut 10 bases from V and 1 base from J; bases unmatched to any gene: 4. DNA for the CDR3: TGTGCCACTTCGGGACTAGCGGGGAACACCGGGGAGCTGTTTTTT. It yields the protein CATSGLAGNTGELFF.

The sample holds many counts of this clonotype. The chain employs TRBV28 and TRBJ2-3; 7 nucleotides align to TRBD2. V shed 5 bases, J shed 0 bases, and the junction held 8 bases outside the gene matches. This CDR3 spans 16 amino acids. Germline V gene lookup returns CDR1 MDHEN and CDR2 SYDVKM. The CDR3 loop is CASSPSGAGSTDTQYF. CDR3 DNA sequence: TGTGCCAGCAGTCCGAGCGGAGCGGGAAGCACAGATACGCAGTATTTT.

This clonotype has a handful of counts. The chain carries TRBV4-1 and TRBJ2-5, with 8 bases that match TRBD2. CDR1 is MGHRA and CDR2 is YSYEKL in the germline V gene. The V and J ends lost 1 base and 2 bases, in that order; junction bases with no gene match: 12. CDR3 size: 18 residues. CDR3 DNA sequence: TGCGCCAGCAGCCAAGTGTTCCGAGTAGCGGGGCAACAAGAGACCCAGTACTTC. Residues: CASSQVFRVAGQQETQYF.

The genes are TRBV5-1 and TRBJ2-3; D is unresolved. Trimming shortened V by 0 bases and J by 4 bases, and 12 bases separated the two germline ends. Germline loops: CDR1 SGHRS, CDR2 YFSETQ. This CDR3 region has 15 residues. CDR3 amino acids: CASSLGASTSDTQYF. The DNA of the CDR3 is TGCGCCAGCAGCTTGGGAGCTAGTACCTCAGATACGCAGTATTTT.

This clonotype was picked up a small number of times. The rearrangement uses TRBV28 and TRBJ2-5; the match to TRBD1 covers 11 bases. Germline V gene sequence: CDR1 MDHEN, CDR2 SYDVKM. This CDR3 has 13 residues. Trimming took 5 bases from V and 11 from J; bases not matched to a gene: 7. CDR3 protein: CASSTQDRGLQYF. CDR3 bases: TGTGCCAGCAGTACCCAGGACAGGGGGCTTCAGTACTTC.

The V gene is TRBV7-6, the J gene TRBJ1-1; tentatively, D is TRBD1 (5 bases). V was trimmed by 8 bases and J by 1 base, leaving 8 bases between them. The CDR3 contains 12 residues. The germline V gene encodes CDR1 SGHVS and CDR2 FNYEAQ. The CDR3 DNA reads TGTGCCAGCCCTGACAGGAACACTGAAGCTTTCTTT. This translates into CASPDRNTEAFF.

This clonotype occurred many times. V usage is TRBV11-2 and J usage is TRBJ2-3; TRBD2 matches at 14 bases. The CDR3 spans 19 residues. Germline V gene sequence: CDR1 SGHAT, CDR2 FQNNGV. V lost 0 bases and J lost 4; bases outside the gene matches: 9. This CDR3 is CASSLDPFGTSGRSDTQYF. In nucleotides, the CDR3 is TGTGCCAGCAGCTTAGACCCCTTCGGGACTAGCGGGAGATCAGATACGCAGTATTTT.

The table lists this clonotype with many counts. The rearrangement joins TRBV11-2 to TRBJ2-1; 7 bases line up with TRBD2. The CDR3 length is 15 residues. Germline CDR1 reads SGHAT; CDR2 reads FQNNGV. V trimming: 5 bases; J trimming: 7 bases; junction bases outside the gene matches: 11. The CDR3 sequence is CASSQGLAVGNEQFF. The CDR3 nucleotides read TGTGCCAGCAGCCAAGGGCTAGCGGTGGGGAATGAGCAGTTCTTC.

The chain employs TRBV6-1 and TRBJ1-2; 10 nucleotides agree with TRBD1. Trimming cost V 5 bases and J 0 bases; bases outside gene matches: 3. Germline V gives CDR1 MNHNS, CDR2 SASEGT. The CDR3 totals 15 residues. The CDR3, as DNA: TGTGCCAGCAGTACGGGACAGGGGTCTAACTATGGCTACACCTTC. Protein sequence: CASSTGQGSNYGYTF.

V and J are TRBV20-1 and TRBJ2-7; TRBD1 matches 10 bases. In germline, CDR1 is DFQATT, CDR2 SNEGSKA (reference sequence). CDR3 length equals 16 residues. V lost 0 bases, J lost 7 bases, and 12 bases stayed unmatched. In nucleotides, the CDR3 is TGCAGTGCTAGAGAACAGGGACAGGGGTCGGAAGGGGAGCAGTACTTC. Translation gives CSAREQGQGSEGEQYF.

Concerning this clonotype itself: A much larger clone lies a single base off, so this may be a read error. The gene calls are TRBV6-1 and TRBJ1-1, with D perhaps TRBD1 (5 bases). The CDR3 extends over 12 amino acids. Germline assignment: CDR1 MNHNS and CDR2 SASEGT. The CDR3 nucleotides read TGTACCAGCGGGATGGGGGGACCTGAAGCTTTCTTT. Its protein product is CTSGMGGPEAFF.

This clonotype was recorded many times. The rearrangement uses TRBV20-1 and TRBJ1-5, with D perhaps TRBD1 (6 bases). V was cut by 3 bases and J by 2 bases, with 14 bases left in between. The CDR3 covers 15 residues. Germline CDR1 reads DFQATT; CDR2 reads SNEGSKA (reference sequence). In DNA, the CDR3 is TGCAGTGCTAGGAGGGGGAACGGGGGCAATCAGCCCCAGCATTTT. This encodes CSARRGNGGNQPQHF.

This clonotype was detected ten times or more. The chain joins TRBV11-2 to TRBJ2-7; TRBD2 aligns across 8 bases. The V and J ends lost 0 bases and 3 bases, in that order; junction bases with no gene match: 1. CDR3 size: 14 residues. Germline values: CDR1 SGHAT, CDR2 FQNNGV. Here the CDR3 DNA reads TGTGCCAGCAGCTTAGACGGGAGGGGCTACGAGCAGTACTTC. Protein product: CASSLDGRGYEQYF.

CDR3: CASSLATGGADGYTF. CDR3 DNA sequence: TGCGCCAGCAGCTTGGCGACAGGGGGCGCGGATGGCTACACCTTC. The rearrangement links TRBV5-1 to TRBJ1-2; 10 bases line up with TRBD1. CDR1 and CDR2 (germline): SGHRS, YFSETQ. This CDR3 comprises 15 residues. With V trimmed by 0 bases and J by 6 bases, 5 bases remained unmatched. Looking up the rest from reference TRBV5-1 and TRBJ1-2 gives the full variable domain: KAGVTQTPRYLIKTRGQQVTLSCSPISGHRSVSWYQQTPGQGLQFLFEYFSETQRNKGNFPGRFSGRQFSNSRSEMNVSTLELGDSALYLCASSLATGGADGYTFGSGTRLTVV.

About this clonotype: This CDR3 is missing its conserved last phenylalanine or tryptophan, likely due to a read error. V usage is TRBV7-9 and J usage is TRBJ2-2; D gene uncertain. V was cut by 5 bases and J by 4 bases, with 14 bases left in between. The CDR3 has 15 residues. CDR1 SEHNR and CDR2 FQNEAQ come from the germline V gene (reference sequence). CDR3 sequence: CASSRTGGFTGELFS. CDR3 nucleotides: TGTGCCAGCAGCCGCACGGGCGGTTTCACCGGGGAGCTGTTTTCT.